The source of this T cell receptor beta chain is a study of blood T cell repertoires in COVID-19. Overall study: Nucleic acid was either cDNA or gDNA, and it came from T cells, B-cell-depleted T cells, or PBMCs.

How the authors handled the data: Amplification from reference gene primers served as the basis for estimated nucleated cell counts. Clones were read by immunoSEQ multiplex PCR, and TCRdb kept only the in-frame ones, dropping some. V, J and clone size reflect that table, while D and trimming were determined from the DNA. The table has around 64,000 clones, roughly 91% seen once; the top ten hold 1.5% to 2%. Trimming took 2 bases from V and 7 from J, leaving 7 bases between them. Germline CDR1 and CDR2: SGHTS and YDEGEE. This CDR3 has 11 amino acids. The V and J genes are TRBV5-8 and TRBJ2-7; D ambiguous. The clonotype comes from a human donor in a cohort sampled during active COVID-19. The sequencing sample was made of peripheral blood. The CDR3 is CASSFDGEQYF. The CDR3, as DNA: TGTGCCAGCAGCTTCGACGGGGAGCAGTACTTC. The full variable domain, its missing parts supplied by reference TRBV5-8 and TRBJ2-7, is EAGVTQSPTHLIKTRGQQATLRCSPISGHTSVYWYQQALGLGLQFLLWYDEGEERNRGNFPPRFSGRQFPNYSSELNVNALELEDSALYLCASSFDGEQYFGPGTRLTVT.